Each of the 6 T cell receptor beta chains below was sequenced from the same sample in a study of T-cell memory formation after mild COVID-19. TCRdb reprocessed the 5' RACE reads via MiXCR and lists one record per CDR3 protein. The data contain fewer than 650,000 distinct CDR3 sequences, roughly 17% of them seen just once; the ten biggest clones take up about 8.1%. The specimen sequenced was PBMCs or a T cell subset sorted from them (not recorded which). The origin of the receptors is an adult woman who had mild COVID-19 (a few samples of this study predate the infection). Cell type and time point are not known.

The sample holds a few counts of this clonotype. This CDR3 is CASSPSPSGRALTDTQYF. The CDR3 nucleotides are TGTGCCAGCAGTCCCTCTCCTAGCGGGAGGGCCCTCACAGATACGCAGTATTTT. The chain carries TRBV28 and TRBJ2-3, with 12 nucleotides matching TRBD2. Losses at the gene ends were 5 bases for V and 2 bases for J; bases not matched to a gene: 11. This CDR3 has 18 residues. Germline CDR1 and CDR2: MDHEN and SYDVKM. Together with reference TRBV28 and TRBJ2-3, the CDR3 gives the full variable domain: DVKVTQSSRYLVKRTGEKVFLECVQDMDHENMFWYRQDPGLGLRLIYFSYDVKMKEKGDIPEGYSVSREKKERFSLILESASTNQTSMYLCASSPSPSGRALTDTQYFGPGTRLTVL.

This clonotype came up many times. The chain uses TRBV6-6 and TRBJ1-1, with 7 bases that match TRBD1. Germline V gives CDR1 MNHNY, CDR2 SVGAGI (reference sequence). J lost 1 base, V lost 2 bases, and 10 bases had no gene match. The CDR3 has 17 amino acids. The CDR3 DNA sequence: TGTGCCAGCAGTTACAGACAGGGTGCTTATCCGAACACTGAAGCTTTCTTT. It is translated as CASSYRQGAYPNTEAFF.

This clonotype was seen only a few times. V is TRBV29-1 and J is TRBJ1-1, with no clear D. Trimming removed 6 bases at V and 1 base at J, with 9 bases between. Germline lookup yields CDR1 SQVTM and CDR2 ANQGSEA. CDR3 length equals 12 residues. The DNA of the CDR3 is TGCAGCGTCCCCGGACGGAACACTGAAGCTTTCTTT. Translated, it gives CSVPGRNTEAFF. The full variable domain, rest sourced from reference TRBV29-1 and TRBJ1-1, is SAVISQKPSRDICQRGTSLTIQCQVDSQVTMMFWYRQQPGQSLTLIATANQGSEATYESGFVIDKFPISRPNLTFSTLTVSNMSPEDSSIYLCSVPGRNTEAFFGQGTRLTVV.

J is TRBJ2-1 and V is TRBV20-1, with D perhaps TRBD1 (5 bases). V was pared by 5 bases and J by 0 bases, with 11 bases between. Germline V gives CDR1 DFQATT, CDR2 SNEGSKA (reference sequence). The CDR3 runs to 14 residues. CDR3 protein: CSALRQISYNEQFF. DNA for the CDR3: TGCAGTGCTCTCCGACAGATCTCCTACAATGAGCAGTTCTTC.

This clonotype was counted a few times. The CDR3 DNA reads TGCGCCAGTTCTGTCCAGCGGGCCACAGATACGCAGTATTTT. Protein sequence: CASSVQRATDTQYF. This chain links TRBV10-2 with TRBJ2-3, with D maybe TRBD2 (6 bases). CDR1 and CDR2 (germline): WSHSY, SAAADI. Trimming cost V 9 bases and J 2 bases, with 15 bases left between them. The CDR3 spans 14 residues.

The chain couples TRBV20-1 to TRBJ2-7; D assignment may be TRBD1 or TRBD2 (5 bases each). The CDR3 length is 14 residues. Looked up from germline, CDR1 is DFQATT and CDR2 is SNEGSKA (reference sequence). V dropped 3 bases and J dropped 2 bases, with 14 bases sitting between them. The chain's CDR3 is CSARTGTVTYEQYF. In nucleotides, the CDR3 is TGCAGTGCTAGGACCGGGACGGTAACCTACGAGCAGTACTTC.